In this sample, the clone carrying this TCR beta chain turned up many times. This sample was included in a study of Graves' ophthalmopathy and Graves' hyperthyroidism. V was trimmed by 4 bases and J by 2 bases, leaving 11 bases between them. The CDR3 has 14 residues. Transcripts of RNA were the source for amplifying TCR beta CDR3 regions. HTBI primers served in a first-round RT-PCR, which a second-round multiplex PCR followed. Via MiXCR, TCRdb re-called the multiplex PCR reads, giving one row per CDR3 protein. The table has about 400,000 distinct CDR3 sequences, about 21% seen once. The TCR was taken from a young woman with stable Graves' hyperthyroidism. The gene calls are TRBV12-3 or TRBV12-4 and TRBJ2-5; D unresolved. The sequenced material came from peripheral blood. The chain's CDR3 is CASSWERIQETQYF. The CDR3 DNA sequence: TGTGCCAGCAGTTGGGAACGGATACAAGAGACCCAGTACTTC.